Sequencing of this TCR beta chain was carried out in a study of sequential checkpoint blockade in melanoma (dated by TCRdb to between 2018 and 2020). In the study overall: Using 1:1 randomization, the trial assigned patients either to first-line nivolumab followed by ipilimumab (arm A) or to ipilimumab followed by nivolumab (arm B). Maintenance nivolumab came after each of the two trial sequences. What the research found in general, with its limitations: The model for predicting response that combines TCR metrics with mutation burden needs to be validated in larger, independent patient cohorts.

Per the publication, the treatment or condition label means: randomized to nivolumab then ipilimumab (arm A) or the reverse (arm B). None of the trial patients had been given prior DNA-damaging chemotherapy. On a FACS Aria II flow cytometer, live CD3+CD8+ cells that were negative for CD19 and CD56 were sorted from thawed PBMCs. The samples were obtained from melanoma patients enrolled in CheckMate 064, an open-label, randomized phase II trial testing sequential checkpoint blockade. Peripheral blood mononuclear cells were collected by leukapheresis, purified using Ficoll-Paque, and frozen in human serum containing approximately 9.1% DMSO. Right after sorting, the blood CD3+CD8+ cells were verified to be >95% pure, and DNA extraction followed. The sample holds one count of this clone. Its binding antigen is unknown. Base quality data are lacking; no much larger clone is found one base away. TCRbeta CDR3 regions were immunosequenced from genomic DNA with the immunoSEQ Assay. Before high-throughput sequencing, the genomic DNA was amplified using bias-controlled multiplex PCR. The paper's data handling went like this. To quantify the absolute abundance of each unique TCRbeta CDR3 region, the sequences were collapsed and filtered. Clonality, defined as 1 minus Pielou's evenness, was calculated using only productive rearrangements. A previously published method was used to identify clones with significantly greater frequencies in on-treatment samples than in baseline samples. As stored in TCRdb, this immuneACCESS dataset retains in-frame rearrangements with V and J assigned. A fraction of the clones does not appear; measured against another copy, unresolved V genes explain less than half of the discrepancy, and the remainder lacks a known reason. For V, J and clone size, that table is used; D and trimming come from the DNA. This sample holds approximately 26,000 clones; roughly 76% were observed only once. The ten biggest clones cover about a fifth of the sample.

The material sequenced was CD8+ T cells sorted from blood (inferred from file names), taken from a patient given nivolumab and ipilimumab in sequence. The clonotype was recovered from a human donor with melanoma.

The CDR3 protein sequence reads: CASSPLAGDYNEQFF. The base sequence is TGCGCCAGCAGCCCCCTAGCGGGAGACTACAATGAGCAGTTCTTC. The chain links TRBV4-3 with TRBJ2-1; 10 of the junction bases match TRBD2. The germline V gene supplies CDR1 LGHNA and CDR2 YSLEER. The CDR3 goes from the cysteine to the phenylalanine over 15 residues. Just the 45-base CDR3 DNA is kept, in frame starting at base 1. Ends trimmed: V by 4 bases, J by 3 bases; bases unmatched to a gene: 3.